This T cell receptor (beta chain) was identified in a study of T and B cells in COVID-19 patients. Study-level background: Peripheral blood came from COVID-19 patients with active infection or after recovery. Nine tenths of the roughly 20 active-infection patients had comorbidities associated with unfavorable COVID-19 outcome.

BIOMED2 TRB-A/B primer pools were used in multiplex TRB PCR. TCRdb called the multiplex PCR reads again in MiXCR, with one record for every CDR3 protein. The sample lists more than 15,000 distinct CDR3 sequences, over 25% seen once, with almost 4.5% in the top ten. For this clonotype: No antigen is known for it.

Each TRB amplification used roughly 230-550 ng of genomic DNA from blood. The study, taken as a whole, reports: Symptomatic-phase blood samples from mildly ill patients and early samples from severe cases were scarce.

The CDR3 has 13 amino acids. In germline, CDR1 is KGHDR, CDR2 SFDVKD. With 4 bases removed from V and 3 bases from J, the gap between germline ends came to 7 bases. Sequencing used blood. The chain combines TRBV24-1 with TRBJ2-3; D is undetermined. The sequence was collected from a human donor who had recovered from COVID-19. The CDR3 protein is CATSEFGTDTQYF. The CDR3 DNA reads as TGTGCCACCAGTGAATTTGGGACAGATACGCAGTATTTT.